Each of the 30 T cell receptor beta chains below was sequenced from the same sample in a study of shared clonotypes between healthy human individuals (dated by TCRdb to the early 2020s). Library method: the immunoSEQ multiplex PCR assay. TCRdb limited this immuneACCESS table to in-frame rearrangements with V and J called. A share of clones is missing; checked studies link under half to unresolved V genes, and the rest is unexplained. The sample table lists 2 million to 2.5 million clones, roughly 93% of them with a count of one. Roughly 0.36% of the sample goes to the ten largest clones. The source material was naive CD4+ T cells from PBMCs. This sample's cell subset or site label indicates: CD45RA+ positively selected. These receptors were taken from a man younger than 35 in good health. Some clones in this sample may be carry-over from other donors' samples.

The gene calls are TRBV5-4 and TRBJ1-2, with 8 bases fitting TRBD1. Germline CDR1 and CDR2: SGHNT and YYREEE (reference sequence). There are 14 residues in the CDR3. Trimming removed 4 bases from V and 4 bases from J; junction bases left unmatched: 6. The CDR3 loop reads CASSLQGAGYGYTF. The CDR3 bases are TGTGCCAGCAGCCTCCAGGGGGCTGGCTATGGCTACACCTTC. Supplemented by reference TRBV5-4 and TRBJ1-2, the full variable domain reads ETGVTQSPTHLIKTRGQQVTLRCSSQSGHNTVSWYQQALGQGPQFIFQYYREEENGRGNFPPRFSGLQFPNYSSELNVNALELDDSALYLCASSLQGAGYGYTFGSGTRLTVV.

The V call is TRBV2, the J call TRBJ2-5; D is uncertain. Per germline, CDR1 SNHLY and CDR2 FYNNEI. The CDR3 runs to 13 residues. The V end lost 6 bases, the J end lost 7 bases, and 15 bases lay between the germline ends. The CDR3 protein is CASRGQTMGTQYF. In DNA, the CDR3 is TGTGCCAGCAGAGGGCAGACAATGGGGACCCAGTACTTC.

CDR3 protein: CASSVTPGSGSYNEQFF. The CDR3 DNA is TGTGCCAGCAGCGTGACCCCGGGTAGCGGGAGCTACAATGAGCAGTTCTTC. The chain carries TRBV9 and TRBJ2-1, with 9 bases aligning to TRBD2. The CDR3 length is 17 residues. V was clipped by 2 bases and J by 3 bases; unmatched bases: 9. Germline loops: CDR1 SGDLS, CDR2 YYNGEE.

The genes are TRBV2 and TRBJ1-1; a weak D match, TRBD1 (5 bases). Germline CDR1 and CDR2: SNHLY and FYNNEI. V was cut by 2 bases and J by 1 base, with 11 bases left in between. This CDR3 contains 15 residues. The CDR3 DNA sequence: TGTGCCAGCAGTGAATTGGGACGGGCGAACACTGAAGCTTTCTTT. Protein: CASSELGRANTEAFF.

The J gene is TRBJ2-7, the V gene TRBV28, with 8 positions matching TRBD1. The CDR3 contains 17 residues. Germline assignment: CDR1 MDHEN and CDR2 SYDVKM. V shed 6 bases and J 2 bases; nucleotides not matched to a gene: 15. This chain's CDR3 is CASSRGQSGTGPYEQYF. The DNA for the CDR3 is TGTGCCAGCAGCAGAGGCCAATCCGGGACAGGACCCTACGAGCAGTACTTC.

The J gene is TRBJ2-5, the V gene TRBV6-4; 12 nucleotides align to TRBD2. Unmatched junction bases numbered 6, after V lost 1 base and J lost 0 bases. This CDR3 has 18 amino acids. Germline lookup yields CDR1 MRHNA and CDR2 SNTAGT. The CDR3 DNA sequence: TGTGCCAGCAGTGACTTACGGGGACTAGCGGGCGACCAAGAGACCCAGTACTTC. It codes for CASSDLRGLAGDQETQYF.

This clone was seen only once. The same CDR3 is also encoded by other DNA sequences in this sample. This chain joins TRBV5-1 and TRBJ2-5; 7 bases align to TRBD2. Germline assignment: CDR1 SGHRS and CDR2 YFSETQ. The trim removed 0 bases at V and 5 bases at J, leaving 4 bases unmatched. This CDR3 region has 14 residues. CDR3 DNA sequence: TGCGCCAGCAGCTTGGCAGGGAGGGGTGAGACCCAGTACTTC. Translation gives CASSLAGRGETQYF.

A single count supports this clone. This chain links TRBV2 with TRBJ2-7; D is uncertain. This CDR3 is 14 amino acids long. The germline V gene has CDR1 SNHLY and CDR2 FYNNEI. Trimming left V 4 bases short and J 4 bases short, with 14 bases between. CDR3 sequence (DNA): TGTGCCAGCAGTGTAGACGGGTCAACATACGAGCAGTACTTC. As protein: CASSVDGSTYEQYF.

The rearrangement links TRBV19 to TRBJ1-5; D is unclear. Trimming shortened V by 4 bases and J by 1 base, and 14 bases separated the two germline ends. Germline V gene lookup returns CDR1 LNHDA and CDR2 SQIVND (reference sequence). CDR3 length: 16 residues. CDR3 sequence (DNA): TGTGCCAGTAGTAAGGTTAAGGAGTGGAGCAATCAGCCCCAGCATTTT. As protein: CASSKVKEWSNQPQHF.

About this clone: The same CDR3 also results from other DNA sequences found in this sample. This rearrangement joins TRBV6-6 to TRBJ2-3, with unresolved D. The ends were cut back, 2 bases at V and 3 bases at J, with 3 bases in the middle. This CDR3 region has 12 residues. Germline V gives CDR1 MNHNY, CDR2 SVGAGI (reference sequence). The CDR3 region is CASSYGTDTQYF. The CDR3 coding sequence is TGTGCCAGCAGTTACGGGACAGATACGCAGTATTTT.

The J gene is TRBJ2-3, the V gene TRBV5-1, with D possibly TRBD1 on 6 matching bases. In germline, CDR1 is SGHRS, CDR2 YFSETQ. The CDR3 is 15 amino acids. Trimming stripped 4 bases from V and 5 bases from J, with 17 bases between. CDR3 coding DNA: TGCGCCAGCAGCGGTACAGGGAAGGTGGGAGATACGCAGTATTTT. Translation: CASSGTGKVGDTQYF.

The V and J genes are TRBV11-2 and TRBJ2-7; D gene ambiguous. The CDR3 length is 14 residues. Germline loops: CDR1 SGHAT, CDR2 FQNNGV. Trimming stripped 5 bases from V and 0 bases from J, with 11 bases between. CDR3 sequence: CASSHPLSSYEQYF. In DNA, the CDR3 is TGTGCCAGCAGCCATCCCCTTAGCTCCTACGAGCAGTACTTC.

A single count supports this clone. This rearrangement joins TRBV5-1 to TRBJ2-3; maybe TRBD2 (5 bases). Germline loops: CDR1 SGHRS, CDR2 YFSETQ. Trimming took off 3 bases at V and 3 bases at J, with 20 bases between the two ends. The CDR3 length is 17 residues. CDR3 protein: CASSSSVGEIRTDTQYF. The CDR3 nucleotides are TGCGCCAGCAGCTCGTCCGTTGGGGAGATTAGGACAGATACGCAGTATTTT. Drawing the rest from reference TRBV5-1 and TRBJ2-3, the complete variable domain is KAGVTQTPRYLIKTRGQQVTLSCSPISGHRSVSWYQQTPGQGLQFLFEYFSETQRNKGNFPGRFSGRQFSNSRSEMNVSTLELGDSALYLCASSSSVGEIRTDTQYFGPGTRLTVL.

The rearrangement uses TRBV5-1 and TRBJ2-1, with 7 nucleotides matching TRBD2. J gave up 7 bases and V 4 bases, and 8 bases lay outside the gene matches. This CDR3 is built from 14 residues. Germline CDR1 reads SGHRS; CDR2 reads YFSETQ. CDR3 amino acids: CASSLGTNGNEQFF. For the CDR3, the DNA is TGCGCCAGCAGCCTCGGGACTAATGGGAATGAGCAGTTCTTC.

The J gene is TRBJ2-5, the V gene TRBV19; no firm D call. Germline V gene lookup returns CDR1 LNHDA and CDR2 SQIVND (reference sequence). Trimming took off 5 bases at V and 2 bases at J, with 3 bases between the two ends. The CDR3 loop spans 11 amino acids. Written as DNA, the CDR3 is TGTGCCAGTAGTGGGCAAGAGACCCAGTACTTC. Translated, it gives CASSGQETQYF.

This clone was picked up one time. This chain joins TRBV5-1 and TRBJ2-7, with D possibly being TRBD2 (7 bases). There are 15 residues in the CDR3. The germline gives CDR1 SGHRS, CDR2 YFSETQ. Trimming removed 2 bases at V and 5 bases at J, with 17 bases between. The chain's CDR3 is CASSLGGRALDEQYF. For the CDR3, the DNA is TGCGCCAGCAGCTTAGGGGGGAGGGCCTTGGACGAGCAGTACTTC.

V and J are TRBV13 and TRBJ2-5, with TRBD2 identical over 9 bases. The J segment lost 4 bases and the V segment lost 6 bases, leaving 15 bases of the junction unmatched. CDR3 length equals 17 residues. Germline CDR1 PRHDT, CDR2 FYEKMQ (reference sequence). In nucleotides, the CDR3 is TGTGCCAGCAGTCTAGGTCGGGCTAGCGGGAAGCGAGAGACCCAGTACTTC. Protein sequence: CASSLGRASGKRETQYF.

This clone occurred once. The chain has TRBV4-3 and TRBJ2-2; D not certain. The CDR3 runs to 15 residues. Between the trimmed V and J ends, which lost 0 bases and 6 bases, there was a span of 11 bases. Germline loops: CDR1 LGHNA, CDR2 YSLEER. The CDR3 here is CASSQEPSTPGELFF. CDR3 nucleotide sequence: TGCGCCAGCAGCCAAGAGCCTTCAACTCCCGGGGAGCTGTTTTTT.

This clone has a handful of counts. This rearrangement joins TRBV4-2 to TRBJ1-1; D remains unclear. V was trimmed by 0 bases and J by 4 bases, leaving 12 bases between them. The germline CDR1 and CDR2 sequences are LGHNA and YNFKEQ. The CDR3 contains 15 residues. The CDR3 reads CASSQDRVIGTEAFF. The CDR3 DNA sequence: TGTGCCAGCAGCCAAGACCGGGTAATCGGCACTGAAGCTTTCTTT.

This clone showed up just once. This rearrangement joins TRBV7-9 to TRBJ2-3, with 9 bases identical to TRBD1. The CDR3 contains 14 residues. Germline CDR1 reads SEHNR; CDR2 reads FQNEAQ (reference sequence). Trimming removed 5 bases from V and 6 bases from J; junction bases left unmatched: 6. The CDR3 sequence is CASSPGTGWDTQYF. CDR3 nucleotides: TGTGCCAGCAGCCCCGGGACAGGGTGGGATACGCAGTATTTT.

V and J are TRBV5-4 and TRBJ2-4; tentative D call: TRBD2 (5 bases). Germline CDR1 SGHNT, CDR2 YYREEE (reference sequence). The V gene lost 0 bases and the J gene lost 6 bases, with 13 bases spanning the gap. The CDR3 is 15 residues long. The CDR3 region has the DNA TGTGCCAGCAGCTTGGGAAGGGAGCGAGGAAACATTCAGTACTTC. Protein: CASSLGRERGNIQYF. Looking up the rest from reference TRBV5-4 and TRBJ2-4 gives the full variable domain: ETGVTQSPTHLIKTRGQQVTLRCSSQSGHNTVSWYQQALGQGPQFIFQYYREEENGRGNFPPRFSGLQFPNYSSELNVNALELDDSALYLCASSLGRERGNIQYFGAGTRLSVL.

V usage is TRBV4-3 and J usage is TRBJ2-7, with D possibly matching TRBD2 (5 bases). CDR1 and CDR2 (germline): LGHNA, YSLEER. The CDR3 is 16 amino acids. V shed 0 bases and J shed 3 bases, with 15 bases lying between them. The CDR3 protein is CASSQEVRGSGYEQYF. The CDR3 DNA follows: TGCGCCAGCAGCCAAGAGGTTCGAGGGAGCGGCTACGAGCAGTACTTC.

This chain uses TRBV4-2 with TRBJ1-2; possible D gene TRBD1, 5 bases. Germline V CDR1 and CDR2: LGHNA, YNFKEQ. V gave up 1 base and J gave up 1 base, with 7 bases separating them. This CDR3 comprises 14 residues. CDR3 amino acids: CASSQVGVNYGYTF. CDR3 nucleotides: TGTGCCAGCAGCCAAGTAGGGGTTAACTATGGCTACACCTTC.

This chain links TRBV7-9 with TRBJ1-1; D call uncertain. Germline CDR1 reads SEHNR; CDR2 reads FQNEAQ (reference sequence). V was shortened by 4 bases and J by 4 bases, with 7 bases between the two germline ends. CDR3 size: 12 residues. CDR3 bases: TGTGCCAGCAGCTCCTATAGCACTGAAGCTTTCTTT. As protein: CASSSYSTEAFF.

This clone was seen once. The CDR3 here is CASSVDRSREKLFF. CDR3 DNA sequence: TGTGCCAGCAGCGTAGATAGGTCGAGGGAAAAACTGTTTTTT. The chain links TRBV9 to TRBJ1-4; D remains unclear. V gave up 0 bases and J gave up 8 bases, with 11 bases separating them. CDR1 and CDR2 from the germline V gene are SGDLS and YYNGEE. This CDR3 spans 14 amino acids.

This chain uses TRBV7-9 with TRBJ2-7; 10 positions agree with TRBD1. Germline loops: CDR1 SEHNR, CDR2 FQNEAQ (reference sequence). This CDR3 has 14 amino acids. The CDR3 protein is CAARGDRGDYEQYF. In DNA form, the CDR3 reads TGTGCGGCACGGGGGGACAGGGGCGACTACGAGCAGTACTTC. The full variable domain, completed using reference TRBV7-9 and TRBJ2-7, is DTGVSQNPRHKITKRGQNVTFRCDPISEHNRLYWYRQTLGQGPEFLTYFQNEAQLEKSRLLSDRFSAERPKGSFSTLEIQRTEQGDSAMYLCAARGDRGDYEQYFGPGTRLTVT.

This clone came up once. This chain connects TRBV21-1 to TRBJ2-7; TRBD2 is the table's D call and was not checked against the DNA. TRBV21-1 is designated a pseudogene. This CDR3 contains 15 residues. CDR3 protein: CASSNRGGSSYEQYF. Here the CDR3 DNA reads TGTGCCAGCAGCAATAGGGGGGGCAGCTCCTACGAGCAGTACTTC.

The CDR3 is CASSVGWGTSQYF. CDR3 coding DNA: TGTGCCAGCAGCGTAGGGTGGGGGACCTCGCAGTATTTT. The rearrangement links TRBV9 to TRBJ2-3; D tentatively fits TRBD1 or TRBD2 (5 bases each). The V end was cut by 0 bases, the J end by 10 bases, with 12 bases between. Germline-derived CDR1 and CDR2 are SGDLS and YYNGEE. CDR3 size: 13 residues.

The chain links TRBV28 to TRBJ2-7; 12 bases line up with TRBD2. Losses at the gene ends were 7 bases for V and 4 bases for J; bases not matched to a gene: 11. The CDR3 covers 16 residues. Germline V CDR1 and CDR2: MDHEN, SYDVKM. The CDR3 nucleotides are TGTGCCAGCACCACCCCCGGACTAGCGGGAATATACGAGCAGTACTTC. It specifies CASTTPGLAGIYEQYF.

Regarding this clone: This sample also contains other DNA sequences that code for the same CDR3. The CDR3: CASSPPGRTEAFF. CDR3 in DNA: TGTGCCAGCTCACCACCCGGGCGAACTGAAGCTTTCTTT. The chain employs TRBV18 and TRBJ1-1; D gene unclear. Germline CDR1 is KGHSH and CDR2 is LQKENI. With 0 bases removed from V and 5 bases from J, the gap between germline ends came to 7 bases. The CDR3 is 13 amino acids.